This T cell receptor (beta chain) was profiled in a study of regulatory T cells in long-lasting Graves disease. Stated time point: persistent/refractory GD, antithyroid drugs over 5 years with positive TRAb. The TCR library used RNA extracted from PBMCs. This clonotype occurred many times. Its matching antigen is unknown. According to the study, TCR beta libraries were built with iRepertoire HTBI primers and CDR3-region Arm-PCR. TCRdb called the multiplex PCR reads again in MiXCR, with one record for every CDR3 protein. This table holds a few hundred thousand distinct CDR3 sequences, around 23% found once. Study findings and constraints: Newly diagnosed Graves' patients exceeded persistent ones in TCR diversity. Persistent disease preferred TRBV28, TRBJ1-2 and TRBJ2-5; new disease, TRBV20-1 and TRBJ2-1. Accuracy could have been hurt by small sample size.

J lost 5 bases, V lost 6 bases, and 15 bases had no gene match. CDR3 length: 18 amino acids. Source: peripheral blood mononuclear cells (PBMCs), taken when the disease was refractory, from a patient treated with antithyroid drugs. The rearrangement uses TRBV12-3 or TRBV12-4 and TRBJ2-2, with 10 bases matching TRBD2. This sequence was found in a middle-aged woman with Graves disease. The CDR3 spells CASSERGLASGQTGELFF. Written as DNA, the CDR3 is TGTGCCAGCAGCGAGCGGGGACTAGCGAGCGGACAAACCGGGGAGCTGTTTTTT.